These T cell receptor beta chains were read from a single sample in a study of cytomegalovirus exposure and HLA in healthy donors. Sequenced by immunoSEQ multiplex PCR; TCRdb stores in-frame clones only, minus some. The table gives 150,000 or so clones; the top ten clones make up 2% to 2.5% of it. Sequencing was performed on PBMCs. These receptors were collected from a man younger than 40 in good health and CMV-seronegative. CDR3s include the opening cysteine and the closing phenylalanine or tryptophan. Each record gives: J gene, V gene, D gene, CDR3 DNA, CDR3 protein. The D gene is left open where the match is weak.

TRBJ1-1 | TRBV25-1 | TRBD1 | TGTGCCAGCAGTCCGACAGGGAATACTGAAGCTTTCTTT | CASSPTGNTEAFF
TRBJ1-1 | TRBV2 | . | TGTGCCAGCAGTGAAACAACAGGTGGCGAAGCTTTCTTT | CASSETTGGEAFF
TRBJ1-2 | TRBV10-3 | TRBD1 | TGTGCCATCAGTGTTGACAGGGGGTTCTATGGCTACACCTTC | CAISVDRGFYGYTF
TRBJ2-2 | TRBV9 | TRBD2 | TGTGCCAGCAGCGTAGCTTTAGGCGGGAGACTCTCGGGCACCGGGGAGCTGTTTTTT | CASSVALGGRLSGTGELFF
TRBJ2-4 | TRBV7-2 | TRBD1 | TGTGCCAGCAGCTACAGGGACAGAGAAGGCATTCAGTACTTC | CASSYRDREGIQYF
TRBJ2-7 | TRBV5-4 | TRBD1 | TGTGCCAGCAGCTGGACGGGACAGGACTACGAGCAGTACTTC | CASSWTGQDYEQYF
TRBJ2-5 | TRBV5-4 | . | TGTGCCAGCAGCCTCCCACAGGGAATACAAGAGACCCAGTACTTC | CASSLPQGIQETQYF
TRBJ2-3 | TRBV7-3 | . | TGTGCCAGCAGATCCGTGGGGGGGCCGACAGATACGCAGTATTTT | CASRSVGGPTDTQYF
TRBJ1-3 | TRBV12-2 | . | TGTGCAAGTCGCAAAATGGGGGCCCGAGACGACTCCAATTCCTCTGGAAACACCATATATTTT | CASRKMGARDDSNSSGNTIYF
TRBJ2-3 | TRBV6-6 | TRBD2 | TGTGCTAGCAGTTTCCGAGGACTAGCGGGAGGAGATACGCAGTATTTT | CASSFRGLAGGDTQYF
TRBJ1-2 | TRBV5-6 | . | TGTGCCAGCACCCTGAGGACTAACTATGGCTACACCTTC | CASTLRTNYGYTF
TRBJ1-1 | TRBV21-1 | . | TGTGCCAGCAACTTTAGGTCCAGGGGGGCCACTGAAGCTTTCTTT | CASNFRSRGATEAFF
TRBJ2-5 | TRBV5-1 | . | TGCGCCAGCAGCTTGGCCGCGCCTCCGGAGACCCAGTACTTC | CASSLAAPPETQYF
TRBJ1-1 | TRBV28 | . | TGTGCCAGCCGCCCCGGGACTCACACTGAAGCTTTCTTT | CASRPGTHTEAFF
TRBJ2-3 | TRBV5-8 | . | TGTGCCAGCAGCCTTCTGGATACGCAGTATTTT | CASSLLDTQYF
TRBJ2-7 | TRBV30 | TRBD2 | TGTGCCTGGAGTGTTCGGAGGAGCGGGAGAAAGGGCGAGCAGTACTTC | CAWSVRRSGRKGEQYF
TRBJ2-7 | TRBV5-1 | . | TGCGCCAGCAGACCATCCAGCGGACTAACCTACGAGCAGTACTTC | CASRPSSGLTYEQYF
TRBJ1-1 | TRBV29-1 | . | TGCAGCATTTCCTTCGGGGGAGGCGGCACTGAAGCTTTCTTT | CSISFGGGGTEAFF
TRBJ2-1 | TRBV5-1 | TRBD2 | TGCGCCAGCAGCTTGTATGCGGGAGGGACTAACAATGAGCAGTTCTTC | CASSLYAGGTNNEQFF
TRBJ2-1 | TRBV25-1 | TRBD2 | TGTGCCAGCAGTGAATATGATGTGGGACTACCCCTTACCGGTGAGCAGTTCTTC | CASSEYDVGLPLTGEQFF
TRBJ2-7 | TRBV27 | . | TGTGCCAGCAGCTCCCTAGACTTCATCTACGAGCAGTACTTC | CASSSLDFIYEQYF
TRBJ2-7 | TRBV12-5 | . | TGTGCTAGTGGTTTGCCCCGGGACAACTCCTACGAGCAGTACTTC | CASGLPRDNSYEQYF
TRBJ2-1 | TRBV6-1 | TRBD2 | TGTGCCAGCAGTACCCCCGGGACTAGCCACAATGAGCAGTTCTTC | CASSTPGTSHNEQFF
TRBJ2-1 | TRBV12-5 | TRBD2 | TGTGCTAGTGGTTTGGCCCGCCAGGGCGGGAGTCCGAATGAGCAGTTCTTC | CASGLARQGGSPNEQFF
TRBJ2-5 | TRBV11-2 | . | TGTGCCAGCAGCCCCACAGGAGTTCAAGAGACCCAGTACTTC | CASSPTGVQETQYF
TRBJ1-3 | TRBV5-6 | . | TGTGCCAGCAGCTTTAGGGTCAAGGGGTTGAAGAACACCATATATTTT | CASSFRVKGLKNTIYF
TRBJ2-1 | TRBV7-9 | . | TGTGCCAGCAGCTCGGAGGGGGGGGCTCACAGGAATGAGCAGTTCTTC | CASSSEGGAHRNEQFF
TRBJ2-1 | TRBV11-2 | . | TGTGCCAGCGTCCAGGGCAGGGCGGTCTACAATGAGCAGTTCTTC | CASVQGRAVYNEQFF
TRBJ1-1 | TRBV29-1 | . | TGCAGCGTTGAGGGGACAAAAGCTTTCTTT | CSVEGTKAFF
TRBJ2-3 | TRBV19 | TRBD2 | TGTGCCAGTAGTTCGCTAGCGGGGAGCACAGATACGCAGTATTTT | CASSSLAGSTDTQYF
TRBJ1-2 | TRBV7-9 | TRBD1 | TGTGCCAGCAGCTTCGCGTGGACAGGGGAACGAGGCGACTATGGCTACACCTTC | CASSFAWTGERGDYGYTF
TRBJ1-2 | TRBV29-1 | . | TGCAGCGTTGAAAGGCAGGGCGCGAATGGCTACACCTTC | CSVERQGANGYTF
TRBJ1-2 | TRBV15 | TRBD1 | TGTGCCACCAGCCCAGGGGGAGGATACTATGGCTACACCTTC | CATSPGGGYYGYTF
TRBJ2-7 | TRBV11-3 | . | TGTGCCAGCAGCACAGGGTGGCAGTCCTACGAGCAGTACTTC | CASSTGWQSYEQYF
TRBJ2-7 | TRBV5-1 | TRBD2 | TGCGCCAGCAGCTTACAGACTAGCGGATACGAGCAGTACTTC | CASSLQTSGYEQYF
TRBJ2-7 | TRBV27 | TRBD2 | TGTGCCCCCTCCCACAGCGATTGTACCCCGGGACTATTTTTGTACGAGCAGTACTTC | CAPSHSDCTPGLFLYEQYF
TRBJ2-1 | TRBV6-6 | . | TGTGCCAGCAGTTCCCGGAGGGCTGAGCAGTTCTTC | CASSSRRAEQFF
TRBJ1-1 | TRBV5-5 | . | TGTGCCAGCAGCTTCTCTACTACCGGGATGAACACTGAAGCTTTCTTT | CASSFSTTGMNTEAFF
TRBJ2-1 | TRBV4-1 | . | TGCGCCAGCAGCCAACCGACTGGCCACAATGAGCAGTTCTTC | CASSQPTGHNEQFF
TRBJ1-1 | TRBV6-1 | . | TGTGCCAGCAGTGAAGAAGGAGCAGGGGCAAACACTGAAGCTTTCTTT | CASSEEGAGANTEAFF
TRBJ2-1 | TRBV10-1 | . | TGCGCCAGCAGCAACCTTATCGGTTACAATGAGCAGTTCTTC | CASSNLIGYNEQFF
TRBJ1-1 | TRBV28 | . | TGTGCCAGCAGGCTTATTAGTTTCACTGAAGCTTTCTTT | CASRLISFTEAFF
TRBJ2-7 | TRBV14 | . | TGTGCCAGCAGCCTGACACTAGGATTTACCTACGAGCAGTACTTC | CASSLTLGFTYEQYF
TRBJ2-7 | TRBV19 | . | TGTGCCAGTAGTATAGCGGGGATAAACGAGCAGTACTTC | CASSIAGINEQYF
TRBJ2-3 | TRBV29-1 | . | TGCAGCGGGGACCGACAGGAGGCTAGCACAGATACGCAGTATTTT | CSGDRQEASTDTQYF
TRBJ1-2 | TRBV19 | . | TGTGCACCCTCTTTCGCCCGGACACCAGACTATGGCTACACCTTC | CAPSFARTPDYGYTF
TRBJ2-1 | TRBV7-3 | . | TGTGCCAGCAGCTACGGACTAGGGGGACGGGAGTTCTTC | CASSYGLGGREFF
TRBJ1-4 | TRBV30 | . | TGTGCCTGGAGTCAGGCCAATGAAAAACTGTTTTTT | CAWSQANEKLFF
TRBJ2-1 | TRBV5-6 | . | TGTGCCAGCAGCTTGTTGGGGGGATCCTACAATGAGCAGTTCTTC | CASSLLGGSYNEQFF
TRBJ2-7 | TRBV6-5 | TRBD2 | TGTGCCACGGGGGCGGGAGGGCCCTACGAGCAGTACTTC | CATGAGGPYEQYF
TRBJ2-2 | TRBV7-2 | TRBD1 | TGTGCCAGCAGCCCACAGACAGGGAGAGCCGGGGAGCTGTTTTTT | CASSPQTGRAGELFF
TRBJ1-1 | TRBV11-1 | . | TGTGCCAGCAGCTTAGTGGGCCCGAACACTGAAGCTTTCTTT | CASSLVGPNTEAFF
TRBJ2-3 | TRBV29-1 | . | TGCAGCGTTGGCCCGCCTTCCACGGGAGATACGCAGTATTTT | CSVGPPSTGDTQYF
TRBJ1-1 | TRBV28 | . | TGTGCCATAAGAGGAGGGGCTGGAATGAACACTGAAGCTTTCTTT | CAIRGGAGMNTEAFF
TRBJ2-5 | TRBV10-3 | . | TGTGCCATCAGGGGGGGGTCCGGGACAGGAGAAGAGACCCAGTACTTC | CAIRGGSGTGEETQYF
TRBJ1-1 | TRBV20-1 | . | TGCAGTGCTGGACAGATAATGGAAGCTTTCTTT | CSAGQIMEAFF
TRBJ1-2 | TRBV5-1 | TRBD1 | TGCGCCAGCGGGACAGGGAACTATGGCTACACCTTC | CASGTGNYGYTF
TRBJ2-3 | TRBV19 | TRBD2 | TGTGCCAGTAGAAGGACTAGCGGGAGAGATACGCAGTATTTT | CASRRTSGRDTQYF
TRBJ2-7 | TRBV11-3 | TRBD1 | TGTGCCAGCAGCTTTGGGACAGGGCCCTACGAGCAGTACTTC | CASSFGTGPYEQYF